A selection of T cell receptor beta chains follows, all from one sample in a study of cytomegalovirus exposure and HLA in healthy donors. TCRdb's table, derived via immunoSEQ multiplex PCR, lists solely in-frame clones and lacks some. This table holds fewer than 200,000 clones, roughly 80% found once. The sequencing input was PBMCs. The receptors come from a man aged 30-40 years in good health and CMV-seronegative. CDR3s include the opening cysteine and the closing phenylalanine or tryptophan. D genes are given only for firm matches. Rows give clone size only sometimes, using once, few, many, or a class for an expanded clone.

cdr3_nt: TGCGCCAGCAGCATACTGACTAGCGGGAGTACCGGGGAGCTGTTTTTT; cdr3_aa: CASSILTSGSTGELFF; v_call: TRBV5-1; j_call: TRBJ2-2; clone_size: .; d_call: TRBD2
cdr3_nt: TGTGCCAGCAGCTTAGAGGGGAATGAAAAACTGTTTTTT; cdr3_aa: CASSLEGNEKLFF; v_call: TRBV7-8; j_call: TRBJ1-4; clone_size: .; d_call: .
cdr3_nt: TGCAGCGTTTACGGACAGCTGAACACTGAAGCTTTCTTT; cdr3_aa: CSVYGQLNTEAFF; v_call: TRBV29-1; j_call: TRBJ1-1; clone_size: once; d_call: .
cdr3_nt: TGTGCCAGCGCGACAGGGCGAAATCAGCCCCAGCATTTT; cdr3_aa: CASATGRNQPQHF; v_call: TRBV19; j_call: TRBJ1-5; clone_size: .; d_call: TRBD1
cdr3_nt: TGTGCCAGCAGGTTACAAGGGGGCGGTGAAAAACTGTTTTTT; cdr3_aa: CASRLQGGGEKLFF; v_call: TRBV28; j_call: TRBJ1-4; clone_size: .; d_call: TRBD1
cdr3_nt: TGTGCCAGCAGTTTACTAAGCGGGGGGGGGTCCTACAATGAGCAGTTCTTC; cdr3_aa: CASSLLSGGGSYNEQFF; v_call: TRBV28; j_call: TRBJ2-1; clone_size: .; d_call: TRBD2
cdr3_nt: TGTGCCTGGAGTGGTGAGCTCCAAGAGACCCAGTACTTC; cdr3_aa: CAWSGELQETQYF; v_call: TRBV30; j_call: TRBJ2-5; clone_size: .; d_call: .
cdr3_nt: TGTGCCAGGGGGACTAGCGGAGAGACCCAGTACTTC; cdr3_aa: CARGTSGETQYF; v_call: TRBV2; j_call: TRBJ2-5; clone_size: few; d_call: TRBD2
cdr3_nt: TGCGCCAGCACGACCGTGGCGGGCCTAGACTATGGCTACACCTTC; cdr3_aa: CASTTVAGLDYGYTF; v_call: TRBV4-1; j_call: TRBJ1-2; clone_size: .; d_call: .
cdr3_nt: TGTGCCAGCTCCGATATGGGGGGACGCACAGATACGCAGTATTTT; cdr3_aa: CASSDMGGRTDTQYF; v_call: TRBV18; j_call: TRBJ2-3; clone_size: .; d_call: .
cdr3_nt: TGTGCCAGCAGCCAAGCGGGGGGGCCCACAGATACGCAGTATTTT; cdr3_aa: CASSQAGGPTDTQYF; v_call: TRBV4-2; j_call: TRBJ2-3; clone_size: few; d_call: TRBD2
cdr3_nt: TGCAGCGCCCGGCCAAGCCAGGCCGCTGAAGCTTTCTTT; cdr3_aa: CSARPSQAAEAFF; v_call: TRBV29-1; j_call: TRBJ1-1; clone_size: once; d_call: .
cdr3_nt: TGTGCCAGCAGTTTATCACAGGGGGCAAGGCTAGGCTACACCTTC; cdr3_aa: CASSLSQGARLGYTF; v_call: TRBV27; j_call: TRBJ1-2; clone_size: .; d_call: TRBD1
cdr3_nt: TGTGCCAGCAGTTCTTTAAAGACAGGGGGGAACACTGAAGCTTTCTTT; cdr3_aa: CASSSLKTGGNTEAFF; v_call: TRBV6-5; j_call: TRBJ1-1; clone_size: .; d_call: TRBD1
cdr3_nt: TGTGCCTGGAGCCCCTATCGGGGTGAAGCTTACGAGCAGTACTTC; cdr3_aa: CAWSPYRGEAYEQYF; v_call: TRBV30; j_call: TRBJ2-7; clone_size: once; d_call: .
cdr3_nt: TGTGCCACCAGCAGAGATCCCGGACTAGCGGGGGGTGGGGAGCAGTTCTTC; cdr3_aa: CATSRDPGLAGGGEQFF; v_call: TRBV15; j_call: TRBJ2-1; clone_size: .; d_call: TRBD2
cdr3_nt: TGTGCCAGCAGGGGAACAGGGGGGGGTAATTCACCCCTCCACTTT; cdr3_aa: CASRGTGGGNSPLHF; v_call: TRBV28; j_call: TRBJ1-6; clone_size: .; d_call: TRBD1
cdr3_nt: TGTGCCAGCTCAAGCCTTGGACTAGCGGGTGGCTACGAGCAGTACTTC; cdr3_aa: CASSSLGLAGGYEQYF; v_call: TRBV18; j_call: TRBJ2-7; clone_size: .; d_call: TRBD2
cdr3_nt: TGTGCCAGCTCAGTTTCGGTGGTAGAGAACACTGAAGCTTTCTTT; cdr3_aa: CASSVSVVENTEAFF; v_call: TRBV18; j_call: TRBJ1-1; clone_size: .; d_call: .
cdr3_nt: TGCGCCAGCAGACTAGCCTTTTCCTATGGCTACACCTTC; cdr3_aa: CASRLAFSYGYTF; v_call: TRBV5-1; j_call: TRBJ1-2; clone_size: .; d_call: .
cdr3_nt: TGCGCCAGCAGCTTGGGCGGTGATGATCAGCCCCAGCATTTT; cdr3_aa: CASSLGGDDQPQHF; v_call: TRBV5-1; j_call: TRBJ1-5; clone_size: .; d_call: .
cdr3_nt: TGTGCCAGCAGGTCAACTAATTCCTACGAGCAGTACTTC; cdr3_aa: CASRSTNSYEQYF; v_call: TRBV28; j_call: TRBJ2-7; clone_size: .; d_call: .
cdr3_nt: TGTGCCAGTAGTACAGGGTATGGCCTCTATGGCTACACCTTC; cdr3_aa: CASSTGYGLYGYTF; v_call: TRBV19; j_call: TRBJ1-2; clone_size: .; d_call: .
cdr3_nt: TGTGCCAGCAGCCAGAGCAGGGGGGCTAATGAAAAACTGTTTTTT; cdr3_aa: CASSQSRGANEKLFF; v_call: TRBV11-2; j_call: TRBJ1-4; clone_size: .; d_call: TRBD1
cdr3_nt: TGTGCCAGCAGGAGACAGGTGAACACTGAAGCTTTCTTT; cdr3_aa: CASRRQVNTEAFF; v_call: TRBV7-9; j_call: TRBJ1-1; clone_size: .; d_call: .
cdr3_nt: TGCGCCAGCAGCTTGCAAACGGGACAGGCGTTTGAAAAACTGTTTTTT; cdr3_aa: CASSLQTGQAFEKLFF; v_call: TRBV5-1; j_call: TRBJ1-4; clone_size: few; d_call: TRBD1
cdr3_nt: TGCAGCGTTGGCGGGACTTTCAGGTCATACGAGCAGTACTTC; cdr3_aa: CSVGGTFRSYEQYF; v_call: TRBV29-1; j_call: TRBJ2-7; clone_size: .; d_call: .
cdr3_nt: TGTGCCAGCAGTGAACCGGGGGGGCCCACAGATACGCAGTATTTT; cdr3_aa: CASSEPGGPTDTQYF; v_call: TRBV6-1; j_call: TRBJ2-3; clone_size: few; d_call: TRBD2
cdr3_nt: TGTGCCAGCAGCTTAGGATTTGGACTAGCCGAAGAGACCCAGTACTTC; cdr3_aa: CASSLGFGLAEETQYF; v_call: TRBV7-6; j_call: TRBJ2-5; clone_size: .; d_call: TRBD2
cdr3_nt: TGTGCCAGCAGCCCCCGACAGGGTAAAGAGACCCAGTACTTC; cdr3_aa: CASSPRQGKETQYF; v_call: TRBV5-6; j_call: TRBJ2-5; clone_size: .; d_call: TRBD1
cdr3_nt: TGTGCCACCAGCAGGAGCCCGGAAGAGACCCAGTACTTC; cdr3_aa: CATSRSPEETQYF; v_call: TRBV15; j_call: TRBJ2-5; clone_size: .; d_call: .
cdr3_nt: TGCGCCAGCAGCTTCGGACAGAAGAACACTGAAGCTTTCTTT; cdr3_aa: CASSFGQKNTEAFF; v_call: TRBV5-1; j_call: TRBJ1-1; clone_size: once; d_call: .
cdr3_nt: TGTGCCAGCAGTGGAGCCTACGAGCAGTACTTC; cdr3_aa: CASSGAYEQYF; v_call: TRBV2; j_call: TRBJ2-7; clone_size: .; d_call: .
cdr3_nt: TGTGCCAGCATTCTCAAATCGGGGCCAGGGGGTCCAGTTATGAATGAGCAGTTCTTC; cdr3_aa: CASILKSGPGGPVMNEQFF; v_call: TRBV2; j_call: TRBJ2-1; clone_size: .; d_call: TRBD1
cdr3_nt: TGTGCCAGTAGTATAGGGAGGGTCGGGAGAGCGAAGATGAACTATGGCTACACCTTC; cdr3_aa: CASSIGRVGRAKMNYGYTF; v_call: TRBV19; j_call: TRBJ1-2; clone_size: .; d_call: .
cdr3_nt: TGTGCCAGCAGCTTGCGTATAACCAGCGGAGTCGAGCAGTACTTC; cdr3_aa: CASSLRITSGVEQYF; v_call: TRBV5-4; j_call: TRBJ2-7; clone_size: .; d_call: .
cdr3_nt: TGTGCCAGCAGTGTATCCCTAGAGACAGATACGCAGTATTTT; cdr3_aa: CASSVSLETDTQYF; v_call: TRBV6-1; j_call: TRBJ2-3; clone_size: .; d_call: .